Listed below are T cell receptor beta chains from one sample, sequenced in a study of regulatory T cells in long-lasting Graves disease. TCRdb re-analysed the multiplex PCR reads in MiXCR, keeping a single row per CDR3 protein. The sample holds a few hundred thousand distinct CDR3 sequences, around 22% seen once. This sample comprised peripheral blood mononuclear cells (PBMCs), obtained when the disease was refractory, from a patient treated with antithyroid drugs. These receptor sequences come from a female donor with Graves disease. Each CDR3 is given with its conserved first and last residue. The D gene is left open where the match is weak. Clone sizes are given selectively: once, few, many, or a class where the clone is expanded.

V gene,J gene,clone size,D gene,CDR3 protein,CDR3 DNA
TRBV20-1,TRBJ2-5,NA,NA,CSARVGTETQYF,TGCAGTGCTAGGGTCGGGACCGAGACCCAGTACTTC
TRBV11-2,TRBJ2-7,few,TRBD2,CASSLGTLAGVGEQYF,TGTGCCAGCAGCTTAGGAACACTAGCGGGAGTGGGGGAGCAGTACTTC
TRBV28,TRBJ2-2,many,TRBD1,CASSSAGTGDTGELFF,TGTGCCAGCAGTTCAGCCGGGACAGGGGATACCGGGGAGCTGTTTTTT
TRBV5-1,TRBJ1-1,few,NA,CASSSPGRTNTEAFF,TGCGCCAGCAGCTCTCCGGGACGGACGAACACTGAAGCTTTCTTT
TRBV28,TRBJ2-7,many,NA,CASRRVGQGSYEQYF,TGTGCCAGCAGGAGGGTGGGGCAGGGATCCTACGAGCAGTACTTC
TRBV28,TRBJ2-7,many,TRBD2,CASYQSVAGAYEQYF,TGTGCCAGCTATCAGTCGGTAGCGGGAGCCTACGAGCAGTACTTC
TRBV10-3,TRBJ2-4,NA,NA,CAISESDGPPSRPYF,TGTGCCATCAGTGAGTCGGATGGACCTCCTAGTCGTCCGTACTTC
TRBV2,TRBJ2-2,many,NA,CASSPDGELFF,TGTGCCAGCAGTCCGGACGGGGAGCTGTTTTTT
TRBV20-1,TRBJ2-1,NA,TRBD2,CSAITDYQTSGSNNEQFF,TGCAGTGCCATCACGGACTATCAGACTAGCGGGAGTAACAATGAGCAGTTCTTC
TRBV7-2,TRBJ1-4,many,NA,CASSLKEINEKLFF,TGTGCCAGCAGCTTAAAAGAAATAAATGAAAAACTGTTTTTT
TRBV2,TRBJ1-6,few,NA,CASSEALASPLHF,TGTGCCAGCAGTGAAGCGCTCGCTTCACCCCTCCACTTT
TRBV25-1,TRBJ1-2,NA,TRBD1,CASSVGQGVYYGYTF,TGTGCCAGCAGTGTCGGACAGGGTGTGTACTATGGCTACACCTTC
TRBV14,TRBJ1-4,NA,TRBD1,CASSLTGAEKLFF,TGTGCCAGCAGTCTGACAGGGGCTGAAAAACTGTTTTTT
TRBV6-2/TRBV6-3,TRBJ1-1,many,NA,CASSSFTAYTEAFF,TGTGCCAGCAGTTCCTTTACAGCGTACACTGAAGCTTTCTTT
TRBV11-2,TRBJ1-2,few,TRBD1,CASSQVDRGDYGYTF,TGTGCCAGCAGCCAAGTTGACAGGGGCGACTATGGCTACACCTTC
TRBV28,TRBJ2-7,few,TRBD1,CASSWDSLTYEQYF,TGTGCCAGCAGTTGGGACAGCCTAACCTACGAGCAGTACTTC
TRBV28,TRBJ1-5,many,NA,CASSLGGRGQPQHF,TGTGCCAGCAGTTTGGGAGGACGGGGGCAGCCCCAGCATTTT
TRBV7-9,TRBJ2-7,NA,NA,CASSFSRESSSYEQYF,TGTGCCAGCAGCTTTAGTCGGGAGTCGAGCTCCTACGAGCAGTACTTC
TRBV12-3/TRBV12-4,TRBJ2-5,many,TRBD2,CASTHRTSGSNFGEAQYF,TGTGCCAGCACTCACAGGACTAGCGGGAGTAATTTTGGTGAGGCCCAGTACTTC
TRBV2,TRBJ2-7,many,NA,CASSEASWNYAYEQYF,TGTGCCAGCAGTGAAGCGTCGTGGAACTACGCATACGAGCAGTACTTC
TRBV20-1,TRBJ1-1,few,NA,CSARFPGPTNTEAFF,TGCAGTGCTAGATTTCCGGGACCGACGAACACTGAAGCTTTCTTT
TRBV18,TRBJ1-1,many,NA,CASSPGQNTEAFF,TGTGCCAGCAGCCCCGGACAGAACACTGAAGCTTTCTTT
TRBV5-1,TRBJ2-7,NA,TRBD1,CASSSNRDRGVHEQYF,TGCGCCAGCAGCTCCAACCGGGACAGGGGAGTCCACGAGCAGTACTTC
TRBV7-2,TRBJ1-1,few,NA,CASASGPNTEAFF,TGTGCCAGCGCGTCAGGGCCGAACACTGAAGCTTTCTTT
TRBV29-1,TRBJ1-1,few,TRBD1,CSVEGDSWNTEAFF,TGCAGCGTTGAAGGGGACAGTTGGAACACTGAAGCTTTCTTT
TRBV11-2,TRBJ2-7,once,NA,CASSLDRQTYEQYF,TGTGCCAGCAGCTTAGATCGACAGACCTACGAGCAGTACTTC
TRBV29-1,TRBJ1-4,few,NA,CSVEDMWRLAEKLFF,TGCAGCGTTGAAGATATGTGGCGGCTAGCCGAAAAACTGTTTTTT
TRBV6-9,TRBJ2-5,many,NA,CASSYSGKTQYF,TGTGCCAGCAGTTACTCCGGAAAGACCCAGTACTTC
TRBV28,TRBJ1-2,many,NA,CASSPPTAYGYTF,TGTGCCAGCAGTCCCCCGACGGCCTATGGCTACACCTTC
TRBV7-2,TRBJ2-7,NA,NA,CASSLARGRGAYEQYF,TGTGCCAGCAGCTTAGCGAGGGGACGGGGAGCCTACGAGCAGTACTTC
TRBV18,TRBJ2-7,NA,NA,CASSPKWEQYF,TGTGCCAGCTCACCCAAATGGGAGCAGTACTTC
TRBV3-1,TRBJ1-2,many,TRBD1,CASSYVVGQGGSGYTF,TGTGCCAGCAGCTATGTCGTCGGACAGGGAGGATCTGGCTACACCTTC